This T cell receptor (beta chain) emerged from a study of T cells after yellow fever vaccination. At the level of the study: Those fractions that held only low numbers of cells were prepared using the SMART-Seq v4 Ultra Low Input RNA kit. Study outcomes and limitations: Post-booster samples contained most primary-vaccination clones (more than 95% CD4, approximately 88% CD8).

The table lists this clonotype with a few counts. The antigen is undetermined. The CDR3 consists of 14 residues. Per germline, CDR1 SNHLY and CDR2 FYNNEI. J lost 2 bases, V lost 7 bases, and 3 bases had no gene match. TCRdb redid the calling of the 5' RACE reads with MiXCR, one entry per CDR3 protein. The table shows just over 250,000 distinct CDR3 sequences, with about 5.2% occurring only once. The sample here was CD4+ T cells sorted from PBMCs, taken on the day of the yellow fever booster vaccination. The chain links TRBV2 to TRBJ1-3; TRBD1 aligns across 9 bases. This sequence originates from a young man who received the YFV17D yellow fever vaccine. The CDR3 DNA reads as TGTGCCAGCACTAGGGACAGGGCTGGAAACACCATATATTTT. Encoded protein: CASTRDRAGNTIYF.